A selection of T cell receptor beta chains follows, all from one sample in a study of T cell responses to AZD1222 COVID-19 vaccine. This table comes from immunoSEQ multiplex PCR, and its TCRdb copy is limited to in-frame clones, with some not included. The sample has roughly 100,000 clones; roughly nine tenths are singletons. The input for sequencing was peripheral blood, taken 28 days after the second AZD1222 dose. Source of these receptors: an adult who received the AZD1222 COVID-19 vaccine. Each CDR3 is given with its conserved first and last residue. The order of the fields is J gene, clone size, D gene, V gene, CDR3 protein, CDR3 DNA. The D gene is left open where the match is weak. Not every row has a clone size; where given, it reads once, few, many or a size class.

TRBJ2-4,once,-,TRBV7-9,CASSYEINIQYF,TGTGCCAGCAGCTACGAAATAAACATTCAGTACTTC
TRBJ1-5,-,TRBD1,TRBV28,CASSLLGGQPQHF,TGTGCCAGCAGTTTGTTAGGGGGCCAGCCCCAGCATTTT
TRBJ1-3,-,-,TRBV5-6,CASSLEVSGNTIYF,TGTGCCAGCAGCTTGGAAGTCTCTGGAAACACCATATATTTT
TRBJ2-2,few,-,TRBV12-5,CASALGTHPGELFF,TGTGCTAGTGCCCTTGGGACGCACCCCGGGGAGCTGTTTTTT
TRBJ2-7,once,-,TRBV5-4,CASSFGQGGLEQYF,TGTGCCAGCAGCTTCGGGCAGGGGGGCCTCGAGCAGTACTTC
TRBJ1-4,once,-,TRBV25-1,CASRMSGREDEKLFF,TGTGCCAGTCGAATGTCAGGGAGGGAGGATGAAAAACTGTTTTTT
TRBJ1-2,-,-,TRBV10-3,CAIMQIGGYTF,TGTGCCATCATGCAAATTGGGGGCTACACCTTC
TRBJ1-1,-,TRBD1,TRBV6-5,CASSYSGTGTEAFF,TGTGCCAGCAGTTACTCCGGGACAGGCACTGAAGCTTTCTTT
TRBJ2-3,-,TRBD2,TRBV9,CASSVLAGGGDTQYF,TGTGCCAGCAGCGTACTCGCGGGAGGAGGAGATACGCAGTATTTT
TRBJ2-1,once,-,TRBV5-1,CASSLWGPDTNEQFF,TGCGCCAGCAGCTTGTGGGGCCCGGACACCAATGAGCAGTTCTTC
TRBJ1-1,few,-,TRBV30,CAWSVLTAEAFF,TGTGCCTGGAGTGTACTGACAGCTGAAGCTTTCTTT
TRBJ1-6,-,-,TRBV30,CAWSVPVTNSPLHF,TGTGCCTGGAGTGTACCGGTAACTAATTCACCCCTCCACTTT
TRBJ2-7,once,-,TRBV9,CASSVEPSPTYEQYF,TGTGCCAGCAGCGTAGAACCGTCCCCCACCTACGAGCAGTACTTC
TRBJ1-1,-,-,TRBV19,CASSIGGGLVTEAFF,TGTGCCAGTAGTATAGGCGGAGGCCTAGTGACTGAAGCTTTCTTT
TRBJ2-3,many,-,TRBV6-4,CASSDRGSTDTQYF,TGTGCCAGCAGTGACAGGGGGAGCACAGATACGCAGTATTTT
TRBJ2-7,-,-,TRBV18,CASSPRQDGYEQYF,TGTGCCAGCTCACCACGGCAGGACGGCTACGAGCAGTACTTC